The T cell receptor (beta chain) under discussion was sequenced for a study of CD8 T cells in Susac syndrome. Study results and caveats: TCR sequencing and HLA analysis covered a relatively small number of individuals.

With regard to this clonotype: The antigen remains undetermined.

A quantity of about 0.45 to 1 ug RNA underwent reverse transcription using random hexamers. Multiplex PCR with immunoSEQ amplified the TCR beta CDR3 across 54 Vbeta and 13 Jbeta. TCRdb analysed the immunoSEQ multiplex PCR reads with MiXCR anew, one entry per CDR3 protein. The sample consists of under 250,000 distinct CDR3 sequences, about 94% of them appearing once. CD8+ and CD4+ T cells from blood underwent TCR beta sequencing, which was carried out in a high-throughput format. Negative isolation yielded the CD8+ and CD4+ T cells, while FACS enriched the TEMRA cells. Trimming removed 5 bases at V and 3 bases at J, with 11 bases between. This CDR3 has 13 amino acids. CDR1 and CDR2 (germline): SGHRS, YFSETQ.

This receptor was obtained from a human donor with multiple sclerosis. The sample was CD4+ T cells from PBMCs. V and J are TRBV5-1 and TRBJ1-1; D gene unclear. The CDR3 loop is CASRPVVDTEAFF. DNA for the CDR3: TGCGCCAGCAGACCAGTTGTAGACACTGAAGCTTTCTTT.